This T cell receptor (beta chain) was recovered during a study of human thymus T cells (dated by TCRdb to the early 2020s). Looking at the study overall: The study characterized TCR alpha and beta repertoires from about 8 infant thymus samples and four related peripheral blood samples. The cohort included 5 or 6 male and two female infants, with donor ages spanning 7 to 244 days. On the study overall, not on this receptor specifically: On average, thymus samples gave roughly 800,000 unique TCRB clonotypes, whereas blood samples gave 75,000 to 85,000. The related research reported highly overlapping thymic TCR repertoires among unrelated individuals. V and J gene segment usage appeared biased in both thymic and peripheral blood repertoires.

Thymus tissue was obtained as surgical resects removed during corrective cardiac surgery. The donors were immunologically healthy infants in Finland who had open corrective cardiac surgery for congenital heart defects. Thymocytes were mechanically released from the tissue and were stored as pellets of 10-30 million cells at -70 degrees C. A QIAsymphony instrument was used to extract genomic DNA from frozen cell pellets. The V end loses 3 bases and the J end loses 10 bases, and a stretch of 24 bases separates them. The germline V gene (reference sequence) specifies LNHDA as CDR1 and SQIVND as CDR2. The CDR3 goes from the cysteine to the phenylalanine over 17 residues. The only DNA kept is the CDR3, 51 bases in frame from the first base. TCRB and TCRAD loci were amplified from a standardized quantity of quality-controlled genomic DNA using the immunoSEQ multiplex PCR assay. Amplicons spanned the V(D)J region at a length sufficient to cover the CDR3 and identify V and J genes. The amplicons were sequenced on an Illumina platform via the commercial immunoSEQ service. Processing in the source paper ran as follows. Corrections for primer bias and sequencing errors followed previously described methods, while TCRAD and TCRB definitions were based on the IMGT database. The repertoires were analysed using immunoSEQ Analyzer 3.0 and VDJTools for basic statistics, V/J segment usage, diversity estimates, rarefaction and pairwise overlap. To estimate diversity, the Chao1, ChaoE, Efron-Thisted, Shannon and inverse Simpson indices were applied, and diversity was also estimated on datasets down-sampled to the smallest sample. Repertoire overlap was determined by strict matching of CDR3 nucleotide sequence, V gene and J gene, and Jaccard-based multidimensional scaling clustering was applied. TCRdb re-hosts the immuneACCESS table, in-frame sequences only. Its copies lack some clones; in the studies checked, an unresolved V gene accounts for under half of them, and the cause for the rest is not known. V and J calls and clone size are given by that table; D and trimming were obtained from the DNA. Counted in this sample were 60,000 to 75,000 clones; roughly 94% of them appeared once. Jointly, the top ten make up 0.03% to 0.035% of the sample.

As to this clone: The antigen this receptor binds is unknown. No much larger clone exists at a distance of one base, and base qualities are not known.

This TCR came from a girl less than two years old with a congenital heart defect but otherwise immunologically healthy. The specimen was thymus tissue. The chain joins TRBV19 to TRBJ1-4, with no reliable assignment of the D segment. In nucleotides, the sequence is TGTGCCAGTAGTATGGCCGAGGATCGGACTTTACCGGGAAAACTGTTTTTT. This is translated as CASSMAEDRTLPGKLFF. The full variable domain, completed from the reference TRBV19 and TRBJ1-4 proteins outside the CDR3, reads DGGITQSPKYLFRKEGQNVTLSCEQNLNHDAMYWYRQDPGQGLRLIYYSQIVNDFQKGDIAEGYSVSREKKESFPLTVTSAQKNPTAFYLCASSMAEDRTLPGKLFFGSGTQLSVL.